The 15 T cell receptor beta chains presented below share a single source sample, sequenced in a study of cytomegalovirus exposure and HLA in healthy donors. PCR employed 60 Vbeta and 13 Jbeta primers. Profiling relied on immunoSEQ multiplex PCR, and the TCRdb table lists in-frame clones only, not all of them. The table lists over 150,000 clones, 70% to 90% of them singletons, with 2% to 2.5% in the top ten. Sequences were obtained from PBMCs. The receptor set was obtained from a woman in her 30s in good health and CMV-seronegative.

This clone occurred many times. CDR3 sequence reads: CASSFRGDSGNTIYF. DNA for the CDR3: TGTGCCAGCAGTTTCCGGGGTGACTCTGGAAACACCATATATTTT. The J gene is TRBJ1-3, the V gene TRBV28; D is unresolved. The CDR3 is made up of 15 amino acids. The V gene's germline CDR1 is MDHEN and CDR2 SYDVKM. V was cut by 3 bases and J by 0 bases, with 9 bases left in between. Variable domain in full (rest from reference TRBV28 and TRBJ1-3): DVKVTQSSRYLVKRTGEKVFLECVQDMDHENMFWYRQDPGLGLRLIYFSYDVKMKEKGDIPEGYSVSREKKERFSLILESASTNQTSMYLCASSFRGDSGNTIYFGEGSWLTVV.

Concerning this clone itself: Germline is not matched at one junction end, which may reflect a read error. As DNA, the CDR3 is TGTGCCAGCAGTGACGGGACAGTCTTTCTTCCTATTTTT. Protein product: CASSDGTVFLPIF. V gene TRBV2 combines with J gene TRBJ1-3; 7 bases agree with TRBD1. The CDR3 is 13 residues long. Germline values: CDR1 SNHLY, CDR2 FYNNEI.

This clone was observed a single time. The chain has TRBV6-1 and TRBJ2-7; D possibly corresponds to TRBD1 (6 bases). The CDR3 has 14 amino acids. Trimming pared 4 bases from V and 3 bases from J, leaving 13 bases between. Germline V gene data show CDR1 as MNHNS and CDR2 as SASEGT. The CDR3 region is CASSAGHSLYEQYF. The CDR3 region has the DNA TGTGCCAGCAGTGCGGGACACTCACTCTACGAGCAGTACTTC.

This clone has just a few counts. The CDR3 DNA sequence: TGTGCCAGCAAGTTCCGACTATCCACAGATACGCAGTATTTT. Translated: CASKFRLSTDTQYF. The chain recombines TRBV6-1 with TRBJ2-3; the D gene is possibly TRBD2 (5 bases). Trimming pared 7 bases from V and 2 bases from J, leaving 13 bases between. Per germline, CDR1 MNHNS and CDR2 SASEGT. The CDR3 has 14 amino acids.

The CDR3 DNA follows: TGTGCCAGCAGTCGCGGTGGACACCATCCCCAACACCCAAACTATGGCTACACCTTC. Protein: CASSRGGHHPQHPNYGYTF. The genes are TRBV27 and TRBJ1-2, with D maybe TRBD1 (5 bases). The CDR3 length is 19 residues. V was pared by 5 bases and J by 2 bases, with 27 bases between. Per germline, CDR1 MNHEY and CDR2 SMNVEV (reference sequence).

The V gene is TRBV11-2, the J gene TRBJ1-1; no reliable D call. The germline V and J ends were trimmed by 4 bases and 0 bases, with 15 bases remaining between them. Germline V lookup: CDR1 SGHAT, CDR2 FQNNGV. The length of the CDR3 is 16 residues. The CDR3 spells CASSSRLLSMNTEAFF. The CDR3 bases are TGTGCCAGCAGCTCCCGACTACTAAGCATGAACACTGAAGCTTTCTTT.

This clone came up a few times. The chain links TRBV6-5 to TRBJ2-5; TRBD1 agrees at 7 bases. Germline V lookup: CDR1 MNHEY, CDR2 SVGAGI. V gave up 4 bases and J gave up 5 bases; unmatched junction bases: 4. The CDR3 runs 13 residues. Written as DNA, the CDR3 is TGTGCCAGCAGTTTTGACAGGGTGGAGACCCAGTACTTC. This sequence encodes CASSFDRVETQYF.

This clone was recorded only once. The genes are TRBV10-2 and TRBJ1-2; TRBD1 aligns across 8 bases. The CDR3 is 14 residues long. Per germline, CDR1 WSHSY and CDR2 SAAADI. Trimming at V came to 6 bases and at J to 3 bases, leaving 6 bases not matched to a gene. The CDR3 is CASRLTGGDYGYTF. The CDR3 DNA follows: TGCGCCAGCAGACTCACAGGGGGGGACTATGGCTACACCTTC.

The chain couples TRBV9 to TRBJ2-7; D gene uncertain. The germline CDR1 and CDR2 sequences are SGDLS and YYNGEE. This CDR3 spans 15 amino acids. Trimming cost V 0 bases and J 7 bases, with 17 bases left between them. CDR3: CASSVDLLPSGEQYF. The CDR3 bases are TGTGCCAGCAGCGTAGATCTACTACCTTCTGGGGAGCAGTACTTC.

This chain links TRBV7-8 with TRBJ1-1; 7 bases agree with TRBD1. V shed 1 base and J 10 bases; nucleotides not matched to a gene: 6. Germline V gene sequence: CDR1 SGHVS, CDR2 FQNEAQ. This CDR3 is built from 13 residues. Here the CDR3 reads CASSLGGDSAAFF. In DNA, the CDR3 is TGTGCCAGCAGCTTAGGTGGGGACAGTGCAGCTTTCTTT.

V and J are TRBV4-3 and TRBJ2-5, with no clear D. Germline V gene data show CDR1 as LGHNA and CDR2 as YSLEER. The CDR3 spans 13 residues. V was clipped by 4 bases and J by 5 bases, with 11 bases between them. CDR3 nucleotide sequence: TGCGCCAGCAGCCCGAACCAGTGGGAGACCCAGTACTTC. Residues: CASSPNQWETQYF.

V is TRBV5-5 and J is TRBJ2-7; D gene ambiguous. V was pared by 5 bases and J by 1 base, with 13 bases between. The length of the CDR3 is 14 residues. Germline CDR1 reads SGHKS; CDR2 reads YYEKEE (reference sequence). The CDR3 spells CASRQVGGSYEQYF. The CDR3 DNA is TGTGCCAGCAGGCAGGTCGGTGGTTCCTACGAGCAGTACTTC.

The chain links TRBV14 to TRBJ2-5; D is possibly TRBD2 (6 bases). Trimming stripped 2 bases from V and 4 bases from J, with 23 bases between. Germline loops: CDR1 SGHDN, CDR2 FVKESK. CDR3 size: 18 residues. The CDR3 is CASSQLGGLSHAGETQYF. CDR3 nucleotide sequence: TGTGCCAGCAGCCAATTGGGAGGTTTGTCGCACGCGGGAGAGACCCAGTACTTC.

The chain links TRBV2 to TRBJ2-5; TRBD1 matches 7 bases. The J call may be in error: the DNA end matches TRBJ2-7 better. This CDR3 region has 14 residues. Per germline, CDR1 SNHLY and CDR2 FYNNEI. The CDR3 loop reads CASRRTGDTYEQYF. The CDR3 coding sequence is TGTGCCAGCAGGAGAACAGGGGACACCTACGAGCAGTACTTC.

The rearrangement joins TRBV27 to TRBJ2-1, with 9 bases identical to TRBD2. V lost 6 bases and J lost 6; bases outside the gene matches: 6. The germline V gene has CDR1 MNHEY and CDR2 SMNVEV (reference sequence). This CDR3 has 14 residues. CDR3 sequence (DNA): TGTGCCAGCAGAGGACTAGCGTCTTTCAATGAGCAGTTCTTC. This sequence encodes CASRGLASFNEQFF.